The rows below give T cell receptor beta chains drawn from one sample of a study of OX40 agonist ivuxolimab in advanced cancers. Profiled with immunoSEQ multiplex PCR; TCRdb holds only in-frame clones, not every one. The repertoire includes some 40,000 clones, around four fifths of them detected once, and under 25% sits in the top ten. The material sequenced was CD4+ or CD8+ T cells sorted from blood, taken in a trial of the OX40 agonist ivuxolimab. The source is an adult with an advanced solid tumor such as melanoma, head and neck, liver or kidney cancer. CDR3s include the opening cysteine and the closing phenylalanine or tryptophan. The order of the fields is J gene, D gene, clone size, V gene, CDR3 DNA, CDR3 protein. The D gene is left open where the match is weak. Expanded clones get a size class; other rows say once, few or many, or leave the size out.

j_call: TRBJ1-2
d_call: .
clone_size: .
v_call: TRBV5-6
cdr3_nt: TGTGCCAGCAGCTTGGTTTGGGACGCCTCTAACTATGGCTACACCTTC
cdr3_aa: CASSLVWDASNYGYTF

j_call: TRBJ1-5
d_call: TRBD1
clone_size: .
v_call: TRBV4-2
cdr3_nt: TGTGCCAGCGGACGGACAGGGGATCAGCCCCAGCATTTT
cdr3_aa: CASGRTGDQPQHF

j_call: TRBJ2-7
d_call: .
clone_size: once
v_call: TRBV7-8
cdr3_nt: TGTGCCAGCAGCTTGGATGGCCACGAGCAGTACTTC
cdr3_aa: CASSLDGHEQYF

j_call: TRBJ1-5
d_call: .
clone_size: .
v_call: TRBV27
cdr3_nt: TGTGCCAGCAGCCCCGGGACGAGGTTCAATCAGCCCCAGCATTTT
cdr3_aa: CASSPGTRFNQPQHF

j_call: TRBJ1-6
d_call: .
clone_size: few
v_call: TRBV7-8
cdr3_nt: TGTGCCAGCAGCTTAGAATGGGGCGAGTCTTCCCTCTATAATTCACCCCTCCACTTT
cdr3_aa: CASSLEWGESSLYNSPLHF

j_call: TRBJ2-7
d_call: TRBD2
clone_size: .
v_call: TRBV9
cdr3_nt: TGTGCCAGCAGCGTCGGAGACGGGAGGCTCTACGAGCAGTACTTC
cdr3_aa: CASSVGDGRLYEQYF

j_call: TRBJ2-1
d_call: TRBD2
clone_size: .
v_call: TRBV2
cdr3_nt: TGTGCCAGCAGTGGGGAGCGGGAGGTCATGCGGGATGAGCAGTTCTTC
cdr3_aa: CASSGEREVMRDEQFF

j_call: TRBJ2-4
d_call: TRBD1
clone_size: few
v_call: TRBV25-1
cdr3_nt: TGTGCCAGCAGCCATGACAGGGGCTTACTAGCCAAAAACATTCAGTACTTC
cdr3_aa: CASSHDRGLLAKNIQYF

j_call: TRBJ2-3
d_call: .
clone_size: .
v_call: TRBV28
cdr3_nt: TGTGCCAGCAGCACCGCGGGCTTTCGGACAGATACGCAGTATTTT
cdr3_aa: CASSTAGFRTDTQYF

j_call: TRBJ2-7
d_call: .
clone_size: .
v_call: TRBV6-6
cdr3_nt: TGTGCCAGCCGGACCCGTGACTCCTACGAGCAGTACTTC
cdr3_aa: CASRTRDSYEQYF

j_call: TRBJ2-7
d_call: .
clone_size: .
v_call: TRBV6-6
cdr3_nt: TGTGCCAGCAGTTACTTTTTGGGCACCGGGGGCTACGAGCAGTACTTC
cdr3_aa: CASSYFLGTGGYEQYF

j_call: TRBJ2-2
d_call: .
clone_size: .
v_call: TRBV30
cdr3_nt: TGTGCCTGGTTGAAACAGCGTCGAGCGAACACCGGGGAGCTGTTTTTT
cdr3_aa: CAWLKQRRANTGELFF

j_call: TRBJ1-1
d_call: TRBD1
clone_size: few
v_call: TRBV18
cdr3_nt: TGTGCCAGCTCACGTGACAGGGACACTGAAGCTTTCTTT
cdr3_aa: CASSRDRDTEAFF

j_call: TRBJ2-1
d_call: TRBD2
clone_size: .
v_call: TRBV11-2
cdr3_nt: TGTGCCAGCAGCCCCGGACTAGCGCAGCAGTTCTTC
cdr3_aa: CASSPGLAQQFF

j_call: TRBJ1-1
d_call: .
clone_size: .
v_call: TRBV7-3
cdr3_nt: TGTGCCAGCAGCTTAACGGAGAACACTGAAGCTTTCTTT
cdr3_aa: CASSLTENTEAFF

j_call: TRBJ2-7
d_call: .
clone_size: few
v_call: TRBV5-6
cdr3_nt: TGTGCCAGCAGCTTTGGCCGGGGGTCCTACGAGCAGTACTTC
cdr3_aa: CASSFGRGSYEQYF

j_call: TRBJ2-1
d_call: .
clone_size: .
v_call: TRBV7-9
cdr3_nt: TGTGCCAGCAGCTTAGATCCGAGACCGGGGAATGAGCAGTTCTTC
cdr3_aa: CASSLDPRPGNEQFF

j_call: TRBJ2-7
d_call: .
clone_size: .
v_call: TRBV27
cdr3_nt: TGTGCCAGCAGTTTACGGGTGAGGTTACACGAGCAGTACTTC
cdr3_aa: CASSLRVRLHEQYF

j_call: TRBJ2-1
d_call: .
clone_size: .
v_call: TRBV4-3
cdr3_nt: TGCGCCAGCAGCCAAGATCAGGAATACAATGAGCAGTTCTTC
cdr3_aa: CASSQDQEYNEQFF

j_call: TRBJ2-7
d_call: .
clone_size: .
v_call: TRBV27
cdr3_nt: TGTGCCAGCAGTTTATCGGTTTCGGGACCTCTGAAATACGAGCAGTACTTC
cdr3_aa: CASSLSVSGPLKYEQYF

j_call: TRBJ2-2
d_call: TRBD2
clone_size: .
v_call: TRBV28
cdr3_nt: TGTGCCAGCAGTCCTGGACTAGAAGGTACCGGGGAGCTGTTTTTT
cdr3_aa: CASSPGLEGTGELFF

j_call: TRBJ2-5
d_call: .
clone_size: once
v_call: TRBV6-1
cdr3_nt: TGTGCCAGCAGTGAAGTGGGGTCGCGGGAAAGGTACCCAGGGACCCAGTACTTC
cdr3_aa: CASSEVGSRERYPGTQYF

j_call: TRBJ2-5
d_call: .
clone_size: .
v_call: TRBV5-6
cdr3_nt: TGTGCCAGCAGCCCTAGACGCTTGGGGCAAGAGACCCAGTACTTC
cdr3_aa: CASSPRRLGQETQYF

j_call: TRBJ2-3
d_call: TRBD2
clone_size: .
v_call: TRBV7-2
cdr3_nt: TGTGCCAGCAGCTTAGGACTAGCGGGGCCCACAGATACGCAGTATTTT
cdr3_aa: CASSLGLAGPTDTQYF

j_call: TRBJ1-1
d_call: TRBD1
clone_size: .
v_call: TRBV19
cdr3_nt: TGTGCCAGTAGTATATCTCAGGGGGCTGGAGCTTTCTTT
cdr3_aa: CASSISQGAGAFF

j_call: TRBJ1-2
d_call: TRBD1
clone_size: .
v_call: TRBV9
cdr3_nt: TGTGCCAGCAGCGTAAGGGACAGGGTAACCTATGGCTACACCTTC
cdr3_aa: CASSVRDRVTYGYTF

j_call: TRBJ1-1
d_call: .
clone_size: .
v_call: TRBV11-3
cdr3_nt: TGTGCCAGCAGCTTTGGGGGGAACACTGAAGCTTTCTTT
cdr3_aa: CASSFGGNTEAFF

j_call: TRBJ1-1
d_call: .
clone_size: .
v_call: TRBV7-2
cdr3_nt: TGTGCCAGCAGCCCGCGGACGGAAGCTTTCTTT
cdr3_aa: CASSPRTEAFF

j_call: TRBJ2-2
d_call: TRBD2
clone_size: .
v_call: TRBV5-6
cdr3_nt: TGTGCCAGCAGCTTGCCGGGAGGCGGGGAGCTGTTTTTT
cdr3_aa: CASSLPGGGELFF

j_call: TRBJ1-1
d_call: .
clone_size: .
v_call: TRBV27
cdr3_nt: TGTGCCAGCAGTTTATCGATAGTGAACACTGAAGCTTTCTTT
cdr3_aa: CASSLSIVNTEAFF

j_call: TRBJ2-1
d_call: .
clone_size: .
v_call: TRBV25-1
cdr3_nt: TGTGCCAGCAGTGAATTAGGACTATTCAATGAGCAGTTCTTC
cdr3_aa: CASSELGLFNEQFF

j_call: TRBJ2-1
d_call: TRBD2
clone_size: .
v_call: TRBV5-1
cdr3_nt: TGCGCCAGCAGCTTTAGGGCTAGCGGGGGTCGGAGCTCCTACAATGAGCAGTTCTTC
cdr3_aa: CASSFRASGGRSSYNEQFF